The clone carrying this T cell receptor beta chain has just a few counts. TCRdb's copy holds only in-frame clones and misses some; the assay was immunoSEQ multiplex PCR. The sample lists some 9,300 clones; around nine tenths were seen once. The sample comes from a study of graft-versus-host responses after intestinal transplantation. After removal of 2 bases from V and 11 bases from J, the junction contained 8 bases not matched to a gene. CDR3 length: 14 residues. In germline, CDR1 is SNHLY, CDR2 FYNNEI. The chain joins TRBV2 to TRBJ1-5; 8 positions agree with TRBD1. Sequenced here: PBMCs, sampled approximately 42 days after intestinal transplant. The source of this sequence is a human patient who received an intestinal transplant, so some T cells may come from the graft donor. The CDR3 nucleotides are TGTGCCAGCAGTGAACCAGGGGGCCCAATTTCCCAGCATTTT. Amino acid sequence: CASSEPGGPISQHF. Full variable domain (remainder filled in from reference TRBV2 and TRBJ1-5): EPEVTQTPSHQVTQMGQEVILRCVPISNHLYFYWYRQILGQKVEFLVSFYNNEISEKSEIFDDQFSVERPDGSNFTLKIRSTKLEDSAMYFCASSEPGGPISQHFGDGTRLSIL.